This T cell receptor (beta chain) was sequenced during a study of Tregs in tolerant kidney transplant recipients. Findings and caveats of the study: Nucleotide sequences could not be compared across some patients' samples due to primer changes.

The nonmyeloablative bone marrow transplants came from related graft donors, with transient mixed chimerism. TCRdb's copy holds only in-frame clones and misses some; the assay was immunoSEQ multiplex PCR. The repertoire holds 95,000 or so clones, with roughly 93% as singletons. The V end lost 8 bases, the J end lost 4 bases, and 11 bases lay between the germline ends. This CDR3 is built from 12 residues. Germline V gene sequence: CDR1 ENHRY, CDR2 SYGVKD. Notes on this clone: Its specificity is unknown.

The clonotype originates from a human patient who received a combined kidney and bone marrow transplant. Some T cells may possibly be graft donor cells. The V gene is TRBV10-3, the J gene TRBJ2-5; perhaps TRBD2 as D (5 bases). The source material was CD4+ T cells from blood (PBMCs), sampled 12 months after the transplant. CDR3 nucleotide sequence: TGTGCCATCGGGAGATTGGGAGAGACCCAGTACTTC. Translation gives CAIGRLGETQYF.